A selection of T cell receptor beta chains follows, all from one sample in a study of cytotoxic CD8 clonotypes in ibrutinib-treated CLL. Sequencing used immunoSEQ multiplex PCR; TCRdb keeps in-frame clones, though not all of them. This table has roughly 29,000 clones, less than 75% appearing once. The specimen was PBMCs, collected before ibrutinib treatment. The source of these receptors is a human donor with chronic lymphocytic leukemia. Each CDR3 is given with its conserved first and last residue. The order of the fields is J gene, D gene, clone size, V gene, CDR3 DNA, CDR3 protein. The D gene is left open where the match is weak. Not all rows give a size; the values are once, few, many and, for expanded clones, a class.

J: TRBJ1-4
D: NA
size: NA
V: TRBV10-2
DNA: TGCGCCAGCAGTGAGTCGAGGGGTGATGAAAAACTGTTTTTT
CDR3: CASSESRGDEKLFF

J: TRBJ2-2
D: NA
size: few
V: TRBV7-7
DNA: TGTGCCAGCAGCATACTCCGGGGCACCGGGGAGCTGTTTTTT
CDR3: CASSILRGTGELFF

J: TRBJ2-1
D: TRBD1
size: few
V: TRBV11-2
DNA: TGTGCCAGCAGCTTAGAGCCGGGACAGGGGATTATGTACAATGAGCAGTTCTTC
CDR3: CASSLEPGQGIMYNEQFF

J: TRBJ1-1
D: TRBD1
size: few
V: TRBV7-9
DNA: TGTGCCAGCAGCTCCCGGACAGGATCGACGGCGAACACTGAAGCTTTCTTT
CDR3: CASSSRTGSTANTEAFF

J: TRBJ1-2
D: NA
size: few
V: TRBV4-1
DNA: TGCGCCAGCAGCCAAGATTGGACAGTCTATGGCTACACCTTC
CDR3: CASSQDWTVYGYTF

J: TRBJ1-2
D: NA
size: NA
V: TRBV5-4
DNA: TGTGCCAGCAGCTTGAGTGGGGGAGTAGGCTACACCTTC
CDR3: CASSLSGGVGYTF

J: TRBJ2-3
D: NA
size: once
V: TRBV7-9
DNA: TGTGCCAGCAGCTCAGGCACAGATACGCAGTATTTT
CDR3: CASSSGTDTQYF

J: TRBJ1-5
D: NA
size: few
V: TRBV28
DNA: TGTGCCAGCAGTTTAAGGGGCGGCAATCAGCCCCAGCATTTT
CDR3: CASSLRGGNQPQHF

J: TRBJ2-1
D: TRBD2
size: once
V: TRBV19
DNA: TGTGCCAGTAGCCGGACTAGCGGGAGTTACAATGAGCAGTTCTTC
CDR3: CASSRTSGSYNEQFF

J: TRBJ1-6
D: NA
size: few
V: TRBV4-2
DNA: TGTGCCAGCAGCCGCCAGGTTGAAGGACAGTCACCCCTCCACTTT
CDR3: CASSRQVEGQSPLHF

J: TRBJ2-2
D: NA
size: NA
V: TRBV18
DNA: TGTGCCAGCTCACCACTAGCGAACACCGGGGAGCTGTTTTTT
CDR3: CASSPLANTGELFF

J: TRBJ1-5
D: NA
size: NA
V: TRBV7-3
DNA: TGTGCCAGCAGCTTTCGAAATCAGCCCCAGCATTTT
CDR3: CASSFRNQPQHF

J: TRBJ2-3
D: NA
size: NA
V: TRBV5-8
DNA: TGTGCCAGCAGCTTACTGAGCACAGATACGCAGTATTTT
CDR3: CASSLLSTDTQYF

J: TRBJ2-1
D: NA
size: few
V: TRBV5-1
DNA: TGCGCCAGCAGCTTCGGTTCTTCCTACAATGAGCAGTTCTTC
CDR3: CASSFGSSYNEQFF

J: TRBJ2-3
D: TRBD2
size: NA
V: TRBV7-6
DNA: TGTGCCAGCAGCTTAGAGGGGAGGGCGACTAGCACAGATACGCAGTATTTT
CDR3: CASSLEGRATSTDTQYF

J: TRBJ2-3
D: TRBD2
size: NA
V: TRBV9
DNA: TGTGCCAGCAGCGTAGGTCTGCTAGCGGGTAACACAGATACGCAGTATTTT
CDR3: CASSVGLLAGNTDTQYF

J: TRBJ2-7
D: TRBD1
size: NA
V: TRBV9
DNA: TGTGCCAGCAGCGTAGGTGGGACAGGGGTCTACGAGCAGTACTTC
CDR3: CASSVGGTGVYEQYF

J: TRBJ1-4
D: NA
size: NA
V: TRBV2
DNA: TGTGCCAGCAGTAGAAGGGCCAGGCGTGCAACTAATGAAAAACTGTTTTTT
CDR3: CASSRRARRATNEKLFF

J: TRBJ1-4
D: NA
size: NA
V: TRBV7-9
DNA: TGTGCCAGCAGCCGTATAAGAGACGCAACTAATGAAAAACTGTTTTTT
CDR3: CASSRIRDATNEKLFF

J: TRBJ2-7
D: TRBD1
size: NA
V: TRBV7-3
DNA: TGTGCCAGCAGCTTATTATCCGAGACAGGGAGTGTGCAGTACTTC
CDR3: CASSLLSETGSVQYF

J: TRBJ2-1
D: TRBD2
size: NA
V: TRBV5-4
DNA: TGTGCCAGCAGCTTGGCTTGGGGCGGGGGAACCTACAATGAGCAGTTCTTC
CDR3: CASSLAWGGGTYNEQFF

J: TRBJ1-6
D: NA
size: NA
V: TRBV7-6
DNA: TGTGCCAGCAGCTTGAACACCTTTGCACCCCTCCACTTT
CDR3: CASSLNTFAPLHF

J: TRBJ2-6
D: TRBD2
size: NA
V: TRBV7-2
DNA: TGTGCCAGCAGCTTAGTTTGGATGGCGGGAGCTGGGGCCAACGTCCTGACTTTC
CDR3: CASSLVWMAGAGANVLTF

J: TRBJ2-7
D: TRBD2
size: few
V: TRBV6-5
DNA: TGTGCCAGCAGGGCGGGGGGTCGCTACGAGCAGTACTTC
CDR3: CASRAGGRYEQYF

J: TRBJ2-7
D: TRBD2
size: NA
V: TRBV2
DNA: TGTGCCAGCAGTGTCGGGACTAGCGGGAGGCTCTACGAGCAGTACTTC
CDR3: CASSVGTSGRLYEQYF

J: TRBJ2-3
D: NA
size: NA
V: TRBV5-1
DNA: TGCGCCAGCAGCTTGGTTTCCGGCGAAGGCACAGGTACGCAGTATTTT
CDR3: CASSLVSGEGTGTQYF

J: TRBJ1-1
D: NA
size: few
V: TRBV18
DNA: TGTGCCAGCTCACCGAGGGGGTCGGGCTCTGAAGCTTTCTTT
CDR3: CASSPRGSGSEAFF

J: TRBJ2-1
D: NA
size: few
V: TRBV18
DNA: TGTGCCAGCTCACATCTTAAAGGGGGACGGTCGTGGGACAATGAGCAGTTCTTC
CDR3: CASSHLKGGRSWDNEQFF

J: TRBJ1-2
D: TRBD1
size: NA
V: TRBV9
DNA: TGTGCCAGCAGCGGGATGGGACAGGGATCGAACTATGGCTACACCTTC
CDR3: CASSGMGQGSNYGYTF

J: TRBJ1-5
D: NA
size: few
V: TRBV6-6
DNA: TGTGCCAGCAGTCCTGCGAGCAATCAGCCCCAGCATTTT
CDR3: CASSPASNQPQHF

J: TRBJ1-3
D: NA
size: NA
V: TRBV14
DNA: TGTGCCAGCAGCCAACCTCCTGGAAACACCATATATTTT
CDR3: CASSQPPGNTIYF

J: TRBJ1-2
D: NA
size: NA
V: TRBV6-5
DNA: TGTGCCAGCAGTTCCCCGGGTCGGGGCTACACCTTC
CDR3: CASSSPGRGYTF

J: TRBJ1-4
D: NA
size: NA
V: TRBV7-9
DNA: TGTGCCAGCAGCTTGAGTGAAAAACTGTTTTTT
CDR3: CASSLSEKLFF

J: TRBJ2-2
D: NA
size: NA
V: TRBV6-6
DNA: TGTGCCAGCAGTAAAAGGGGGGATTCGACCGGGGAGCTGTTTTTT
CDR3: CASSKRGDSTGELFF

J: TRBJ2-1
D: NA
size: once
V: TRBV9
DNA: TGTGCCAGCAGCGCAACCGGCCCTCTTTTCAATGAGCAGTTCTTC
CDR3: CASSATGPLFNEQFF

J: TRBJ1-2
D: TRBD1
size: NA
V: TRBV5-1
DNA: TGCGCCAGCAGCTTGGGGACAGGGCTCGGCTATGGCTACACCTTC
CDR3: CASSLGTGLGYGYTF

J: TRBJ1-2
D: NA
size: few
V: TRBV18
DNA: TGTGCCAGCTCACCAACGGGACTGCGCCTCTGGAATGGCTACACCTTC
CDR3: CASSPTGLRLWNGYTF

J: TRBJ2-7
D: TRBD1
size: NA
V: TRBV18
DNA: TGTGCCAGCTCACCTGGGACAGGGCTTTCCTACGAGCAGTACTTC
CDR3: CASSPGTGLSYEQYF

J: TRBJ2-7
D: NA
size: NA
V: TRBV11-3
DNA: TGTGCCAGCAGCTTAGGTGGAAAGGAGTACGAGCAGTACTTC
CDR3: CASSLGGKEYEQYF

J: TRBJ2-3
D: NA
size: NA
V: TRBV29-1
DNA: TGCAGCGCCATCGGGGGTTCGGTACGCACAGATACGCAGTATTTT
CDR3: CSAIGGSVRTDTQYF

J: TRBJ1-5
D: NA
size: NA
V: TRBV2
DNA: TGTGCCAGCAGTGATGGGTGGGGCAATCAGCCCCAGCATTTT
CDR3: CASSDGWGNQPQHF

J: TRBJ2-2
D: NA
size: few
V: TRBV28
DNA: TGTGCCAGCAGCTATGGGAACACCGGGGAGCTGTTTTTT
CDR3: CASSYGNTGELFF

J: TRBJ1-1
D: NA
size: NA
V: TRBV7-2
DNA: TGTGCCAGCAGCTTAGATATACGGGTTGAAGCTTTCTTT
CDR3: CASSLDIRVEAFF

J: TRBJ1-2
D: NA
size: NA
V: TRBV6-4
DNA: TGTGCCAGCAGTGAGGGAGGTGGCTACACCTTC
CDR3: CASSEGGGYTF

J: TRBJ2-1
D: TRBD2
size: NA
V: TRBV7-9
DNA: TGTGCCAGCAGCAAAAGGACTAGCGGGCACAGCTCCTACAATGAGCAGTTCTTC
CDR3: CASSKRTSGHSSYNEQFF

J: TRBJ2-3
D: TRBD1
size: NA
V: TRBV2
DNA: TGTGCCAGCAGTTTCCGGGACAGAGAAGTTAGCACAGATACGCAGTATTTT
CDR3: CASSFRDREVSTDTQYF